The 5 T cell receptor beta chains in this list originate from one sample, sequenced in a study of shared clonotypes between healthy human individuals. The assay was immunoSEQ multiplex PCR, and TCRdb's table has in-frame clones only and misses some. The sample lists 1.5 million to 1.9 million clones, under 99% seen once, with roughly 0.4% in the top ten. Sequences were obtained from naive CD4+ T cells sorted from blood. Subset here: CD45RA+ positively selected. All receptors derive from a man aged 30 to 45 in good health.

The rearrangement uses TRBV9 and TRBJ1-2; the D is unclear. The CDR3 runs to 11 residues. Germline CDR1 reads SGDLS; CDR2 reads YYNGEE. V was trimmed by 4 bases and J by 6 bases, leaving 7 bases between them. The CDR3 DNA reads TGTGCCAGCAGCCTTCACCATGGCTACACCTTC. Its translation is CASSLHHGYTF.

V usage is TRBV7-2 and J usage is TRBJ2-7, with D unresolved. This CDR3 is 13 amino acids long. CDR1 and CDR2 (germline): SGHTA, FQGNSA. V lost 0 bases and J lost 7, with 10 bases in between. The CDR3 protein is CASSLANLREQYF. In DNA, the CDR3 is TGTGCCAGCAGCTTAGCGAACTTACGAGAGCAGTACTTC. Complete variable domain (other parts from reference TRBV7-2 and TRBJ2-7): GAGVSQSPSNKVTEKGKDVELRCDPISGHTALYWYRQSLGQGLEFLIYFQGNSAPDKSGLPSDRFSAERTGGSVSTLTIQRTQQEDSAVYLCASSLANLREQYFGPGTRLTVT.

CDR3 sequence (DNA): TGCAGCGTTGGGGATGGGACAGCCGGCAGTGGCTACACCTTC. Protein: CSVGDGTAGSGYTF. The chain carries TRBV29-1 and TRBJ1-2; 7 bases fit TRBD1. The CDR3 contains 14 residues. CDR1 is SQVTM, CDR2 ANQGSEA, per germline. J lost 7 bases, V lost 4 bases, and 12 bases had no gene match.

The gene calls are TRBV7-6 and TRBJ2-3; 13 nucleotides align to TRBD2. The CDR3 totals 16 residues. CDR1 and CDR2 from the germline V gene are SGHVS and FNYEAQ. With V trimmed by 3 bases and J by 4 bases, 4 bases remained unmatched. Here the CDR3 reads CASSFGLAGVADTQYF. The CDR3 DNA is TGTGCCAGCAGCTTTGGACTAGCGGGAGTTGCAGATACGCAGTATTTT. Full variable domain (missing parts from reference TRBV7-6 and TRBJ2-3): GAGVSQSPRYKVTKRGQDVALRCDPISGHVSLYWYRQALGQGPEFLTYFNYEAQQDKSGLPNDRFSAERPEGSISTLTIQRTEQRDSAMYRCASSFGLAGVADTQYFGPGTRLTVL.

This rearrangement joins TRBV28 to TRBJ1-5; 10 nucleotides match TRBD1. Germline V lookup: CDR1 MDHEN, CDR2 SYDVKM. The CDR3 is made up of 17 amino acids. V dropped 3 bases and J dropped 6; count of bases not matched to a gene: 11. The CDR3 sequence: CASSLGQGFGWSQPQHF. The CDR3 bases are TGTGCCAGCAGTTTGGGACAGGGGTTTGGATGGAGTCAGCCCCAGCATTTT.